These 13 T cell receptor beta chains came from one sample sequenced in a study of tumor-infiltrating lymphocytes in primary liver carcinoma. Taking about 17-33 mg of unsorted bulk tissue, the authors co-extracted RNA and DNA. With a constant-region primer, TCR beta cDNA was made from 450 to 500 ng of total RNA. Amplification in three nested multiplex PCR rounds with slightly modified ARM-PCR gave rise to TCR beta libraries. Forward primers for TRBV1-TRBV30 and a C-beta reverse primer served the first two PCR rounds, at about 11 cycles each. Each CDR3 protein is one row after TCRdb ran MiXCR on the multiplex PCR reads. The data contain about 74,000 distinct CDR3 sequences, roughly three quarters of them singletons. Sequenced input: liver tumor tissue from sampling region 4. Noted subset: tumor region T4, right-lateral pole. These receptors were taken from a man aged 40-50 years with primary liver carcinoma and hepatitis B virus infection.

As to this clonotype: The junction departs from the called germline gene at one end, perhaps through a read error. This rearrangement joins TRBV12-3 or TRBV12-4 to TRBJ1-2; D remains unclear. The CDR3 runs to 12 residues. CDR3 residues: CTSSSENYGYTF. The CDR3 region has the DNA TGTACCAGCAGTTCGGAGAACTATGGCTACACATTC.

The CDR3 spells CASSLLESGTQYF. The CDR3 DNA is TGTGCCAGCAGTTTACTTGAGTCGGGGACCCAGTACTTC. This chain connects TRBV28 to TRBJ2-5; D not resolved. Trimming shortened V by 2 bases and J by 7 bases, and 11 bases separated the two germline ends. The CDR3 totals 13 residues. Germline CDR1 reads MDHEN; CDR2 reads SYDVKM.

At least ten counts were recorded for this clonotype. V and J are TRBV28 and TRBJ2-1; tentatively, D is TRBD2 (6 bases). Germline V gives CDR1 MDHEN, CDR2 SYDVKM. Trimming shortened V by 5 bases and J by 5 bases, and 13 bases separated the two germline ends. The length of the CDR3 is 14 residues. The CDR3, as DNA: TGTGCCAGCAGTGCCGGGACTCCTAACAATGAGCAGTTCTTC. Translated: CASSAGTPNNEQFF.

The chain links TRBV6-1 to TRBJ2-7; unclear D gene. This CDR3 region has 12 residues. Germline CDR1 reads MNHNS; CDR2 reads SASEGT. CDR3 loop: CTSSEVPYEQYF. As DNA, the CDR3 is TGTACAAGCAGTGAAGTGCCCTACGAGCAGTACTTC.

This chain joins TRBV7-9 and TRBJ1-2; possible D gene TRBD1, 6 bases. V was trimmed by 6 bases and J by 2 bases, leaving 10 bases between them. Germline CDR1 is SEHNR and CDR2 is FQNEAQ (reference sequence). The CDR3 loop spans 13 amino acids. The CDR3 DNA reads TGTGCCAGCAGGGCCCAGGGGAACTATGGCTACACCTTC. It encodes CASRAQGNYGYTF.

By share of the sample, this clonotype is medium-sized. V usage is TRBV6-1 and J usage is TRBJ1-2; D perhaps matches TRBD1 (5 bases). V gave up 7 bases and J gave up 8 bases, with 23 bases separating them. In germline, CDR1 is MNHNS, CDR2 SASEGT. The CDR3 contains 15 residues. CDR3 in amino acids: CASTEPGPTREGYTF. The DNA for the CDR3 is TGTGCCAGCACCGAACCGGGACCGACGCGGGAAGGCTACACCTTC.

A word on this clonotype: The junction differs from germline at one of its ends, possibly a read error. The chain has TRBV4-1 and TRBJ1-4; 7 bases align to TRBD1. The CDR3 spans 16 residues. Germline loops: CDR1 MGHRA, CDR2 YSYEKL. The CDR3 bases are TGCGCCAGCAGCCAAGATAAGGGACAGATTAGTGAAAAACTGTTCTTT. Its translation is CASSQDKGQISEKLFF.

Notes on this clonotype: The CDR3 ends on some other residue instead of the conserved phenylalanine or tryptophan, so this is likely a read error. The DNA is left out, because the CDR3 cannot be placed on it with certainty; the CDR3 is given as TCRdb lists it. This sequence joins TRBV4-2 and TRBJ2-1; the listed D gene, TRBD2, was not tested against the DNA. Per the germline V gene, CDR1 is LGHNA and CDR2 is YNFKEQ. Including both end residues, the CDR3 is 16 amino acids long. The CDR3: CASSPTSGISYNEHSI.

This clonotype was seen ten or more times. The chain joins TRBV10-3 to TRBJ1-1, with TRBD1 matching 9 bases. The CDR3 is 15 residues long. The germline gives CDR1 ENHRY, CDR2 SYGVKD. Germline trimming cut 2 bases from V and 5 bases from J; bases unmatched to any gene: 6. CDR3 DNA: TGTGCCATCAGTGAGGGAACAGGGGGCAAGACTGAAGCTTTCTTT. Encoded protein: CAISEGTGGKTEAFF.

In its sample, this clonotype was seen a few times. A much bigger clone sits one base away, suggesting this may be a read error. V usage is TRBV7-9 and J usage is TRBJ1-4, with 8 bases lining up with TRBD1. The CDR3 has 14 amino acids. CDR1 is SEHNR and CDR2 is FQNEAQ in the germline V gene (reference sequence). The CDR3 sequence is CANSPPDREEKLFF. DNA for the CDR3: TGTGCCAACAGCCCTCCGGACAGGGAAGAAAAACTGTTTTTT.

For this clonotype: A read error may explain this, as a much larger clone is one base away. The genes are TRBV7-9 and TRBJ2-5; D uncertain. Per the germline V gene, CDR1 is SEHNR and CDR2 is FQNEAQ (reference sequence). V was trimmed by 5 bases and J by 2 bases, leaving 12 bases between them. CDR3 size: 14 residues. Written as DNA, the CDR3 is TGTGCCAGCAGCCGAGCTCTAGGACAAGAGACCCAGTACTTC. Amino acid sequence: CASSRALGQETQYF.

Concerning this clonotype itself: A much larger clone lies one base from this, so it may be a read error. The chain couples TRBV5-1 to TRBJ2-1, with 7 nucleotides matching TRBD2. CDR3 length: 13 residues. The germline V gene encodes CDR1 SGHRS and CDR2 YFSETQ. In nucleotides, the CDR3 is TGCGCCGGCAGCTTGGGGGGGGGTAATGAGCAGTTCTTC. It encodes CAGSLGGGNEQFF.

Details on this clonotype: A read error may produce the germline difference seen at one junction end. The CDR3 DNA reads as TGCGCCAGCAGTCAAGAGCCGGGCATCTATAATTCACCCCTCCACTTT. Its translation: CASSQEPGIYNSPLHF. V is TRBV4-1 and J is TRBJ1-6; D is ambiguous. The V gene's germline CDR1 is MGHRA and CDR2 YSYEKL. This CDR3 spans 16 amino acids.